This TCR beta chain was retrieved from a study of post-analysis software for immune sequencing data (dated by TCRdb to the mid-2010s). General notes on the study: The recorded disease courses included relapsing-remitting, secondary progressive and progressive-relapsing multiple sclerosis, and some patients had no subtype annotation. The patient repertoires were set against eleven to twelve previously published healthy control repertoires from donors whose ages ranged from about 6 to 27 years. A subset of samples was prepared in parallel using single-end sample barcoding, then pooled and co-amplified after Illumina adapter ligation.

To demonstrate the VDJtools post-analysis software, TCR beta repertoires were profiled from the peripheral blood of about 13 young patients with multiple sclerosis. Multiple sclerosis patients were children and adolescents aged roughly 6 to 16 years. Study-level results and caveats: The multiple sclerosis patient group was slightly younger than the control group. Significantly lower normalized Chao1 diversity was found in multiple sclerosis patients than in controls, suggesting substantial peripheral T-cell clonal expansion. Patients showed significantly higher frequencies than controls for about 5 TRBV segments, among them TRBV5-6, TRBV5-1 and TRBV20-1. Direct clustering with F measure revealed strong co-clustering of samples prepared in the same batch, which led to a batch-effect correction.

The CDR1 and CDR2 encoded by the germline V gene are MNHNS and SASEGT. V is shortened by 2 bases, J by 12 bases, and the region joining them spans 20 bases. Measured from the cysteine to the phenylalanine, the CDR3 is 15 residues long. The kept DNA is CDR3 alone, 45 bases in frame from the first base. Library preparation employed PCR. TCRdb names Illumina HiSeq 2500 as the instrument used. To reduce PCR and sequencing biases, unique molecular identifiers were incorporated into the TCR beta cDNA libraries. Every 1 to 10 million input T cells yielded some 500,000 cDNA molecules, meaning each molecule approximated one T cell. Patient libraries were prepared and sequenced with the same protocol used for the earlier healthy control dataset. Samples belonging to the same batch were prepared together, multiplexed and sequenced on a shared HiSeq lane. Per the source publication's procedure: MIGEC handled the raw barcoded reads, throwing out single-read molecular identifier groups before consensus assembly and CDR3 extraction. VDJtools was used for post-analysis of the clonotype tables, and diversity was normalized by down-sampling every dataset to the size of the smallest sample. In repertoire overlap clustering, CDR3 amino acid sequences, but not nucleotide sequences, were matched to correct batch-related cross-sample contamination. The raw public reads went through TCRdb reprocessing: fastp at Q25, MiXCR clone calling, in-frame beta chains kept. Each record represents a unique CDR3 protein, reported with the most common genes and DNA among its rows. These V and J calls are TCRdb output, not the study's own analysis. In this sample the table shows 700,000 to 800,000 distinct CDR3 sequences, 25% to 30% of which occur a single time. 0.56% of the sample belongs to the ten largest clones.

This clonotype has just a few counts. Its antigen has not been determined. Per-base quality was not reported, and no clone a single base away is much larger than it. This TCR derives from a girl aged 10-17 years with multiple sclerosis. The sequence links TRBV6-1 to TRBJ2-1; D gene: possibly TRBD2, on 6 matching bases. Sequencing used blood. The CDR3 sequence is CASSENGRGGWGQFF. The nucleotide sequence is TGTGCCAGCAGTGAAAACGGGAGAGGTGGTTGGGGGCAGTTCTTC.